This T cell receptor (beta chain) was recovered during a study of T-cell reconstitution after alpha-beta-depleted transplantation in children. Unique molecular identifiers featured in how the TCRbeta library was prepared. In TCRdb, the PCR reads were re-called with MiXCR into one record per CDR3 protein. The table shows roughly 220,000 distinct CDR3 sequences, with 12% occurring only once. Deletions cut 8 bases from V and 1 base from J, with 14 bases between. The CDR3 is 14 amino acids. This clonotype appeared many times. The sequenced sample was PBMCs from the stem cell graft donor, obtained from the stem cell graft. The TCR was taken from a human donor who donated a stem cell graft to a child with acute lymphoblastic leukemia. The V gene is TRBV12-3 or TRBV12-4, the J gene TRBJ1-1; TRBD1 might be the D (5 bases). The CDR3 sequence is CASGATGRNTEAFF. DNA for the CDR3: TGTGCCAGCGGGGCAACTGGCCGGAACACTGAAGCTTTCTTT.